This is a list of T cell receptor beta chains from one sample in a study of blood T cell repertoires in COVID-19. Measured with immunoSEQ multiplex PCR; TCRdb has only the in-frame clones, and not every one. Of approximately 97,000 clones in the sample, 90% are singletons; the top ten hold 1.7%. Specimen: peripheral blood. These receptors all come from a man aged 55 to 70 with acute or convalescent COVID-19. CDR3s include the opening cysteine and the closing phenylalanine or tryptophan. D genes are given only for firm matches. Clone size is shown for a subset of rows, as once, few, many or a class of expanded clone.

NA,NA,TRBV5-1,TRBJ1-1,TGCGCCAGCAGCTTGGGGCGCCGGGGCACTGAAGCTTTCTTT,CASSLGRRGTEAFF
NA,NA,TRBV27,TRBJ1-2,TGTGCCAGCAGTTTAGGGTCGGGGGGCACCTATGGCTACACCTTC,CASSLGSGGTYGYTF
once,NA,TRBV2,TRBJ1-4,TGTGCCAGCAGGCCACACACTGGAAGTAGCGAAAAACTGTTTTTT,CASRPHTGSSEKLFF
NA,NA,TRBV10-3,TRBJ2-1,TGTGCCATCAGTGGGAGGGCTATCAATGAGCAGTTCTTC,CAISGRAINEQFF
NA,TRBD1,TRBV7-9,TRBJ2-3,TGTGCCAGCAGCTGGACCCGGGACAGCATAAACACAGATACGCAGTATTTT,CASSWTRDSINTDTQYF
NA,NA,TRBV7-9,TRBJ1-1,TGTGCCAGCAGCTTAATAGTATCCACTGAAGCTTTCTTT,CASSLIVSTEAFF
NA,NA,TRBV5-1,TRBJ2-5,TGCGCCAGCAGCTTAGAGGACTATTCAGAGACCCAGTACTTC,CASSLEDYSETQYF
NA,NA,TRBV5-1,TRBJ2-3,TGCGCCAGCAGCCAGAGCACAGATACGCAGTATTTT,CASSQSTDTQYF
NA,TRBD2,TRBV3-1/TRBV3-2,TRBJ2-1,TGTGCCAGCAGCCAAGAGAAGACTAGCGGGTACAATGAGCAGTTCTTC,CASSQEKTSGYNEQFF
NA,NA,TRBV20-1,TRBJ1-1,TGCAGTGCTACTGATCGAGGAGCCCGGCCGTCGAACACTGAAGCTTTCTTT,CSATDRGARPSNTEAFF